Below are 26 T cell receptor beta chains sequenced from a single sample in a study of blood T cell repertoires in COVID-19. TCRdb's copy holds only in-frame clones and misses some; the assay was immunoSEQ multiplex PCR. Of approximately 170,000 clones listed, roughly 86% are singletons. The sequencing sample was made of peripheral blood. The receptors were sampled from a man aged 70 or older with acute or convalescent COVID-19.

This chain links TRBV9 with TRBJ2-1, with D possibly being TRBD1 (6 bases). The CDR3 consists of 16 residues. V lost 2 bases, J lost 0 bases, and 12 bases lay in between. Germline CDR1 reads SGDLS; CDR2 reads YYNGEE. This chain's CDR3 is CASSVTGQSSYNEQFF. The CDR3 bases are TGTGCCAGCAGCGTGACAGGTCAGAGCTCCTACAATGAGCAGTTCTTC.

The CDR3 spells CASSLPALGKLFF. The CDR3 nucleotides are TGTGCCAGCAGTTTACCCGCGCTCGGGAAACTGTTTTTT. The chain uses TRBV28 and TRBJ1-4; no reliable D call. The CDR3 has 13 residues. Trimming cost V 2 bases and J 11 bases, with 12 bases left between them. CDR1 and CDR2 (germline): MDHEN, SYDVKM.

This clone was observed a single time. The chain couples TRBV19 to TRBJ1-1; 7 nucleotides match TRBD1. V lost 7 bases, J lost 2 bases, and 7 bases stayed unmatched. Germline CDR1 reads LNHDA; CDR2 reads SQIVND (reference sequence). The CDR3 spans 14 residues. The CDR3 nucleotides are TGTGCCAGTACTCCTACAGGGGCAAACACTGAAGCTTTCTTT. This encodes CASTPTGANTEAFF.

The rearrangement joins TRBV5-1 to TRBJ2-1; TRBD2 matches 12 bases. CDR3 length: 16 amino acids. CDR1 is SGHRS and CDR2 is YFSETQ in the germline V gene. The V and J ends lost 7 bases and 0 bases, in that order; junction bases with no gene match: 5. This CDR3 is CASRTSGVSSYNEQFF. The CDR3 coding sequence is TGCGCCAGCCGGACTAGCGGGGTAAGCTCCTACAATGAGCAGTTCTTC. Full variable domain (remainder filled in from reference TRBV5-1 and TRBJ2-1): KAGVTQTPRYLIKTRGQQVTLSCSPISGHRSVSWYQQTPGQGLQFLFEYFSETQRNKGNFPGRFSGRQFSNSRSEMNVSTLELGDSALYLCASRTSGVSSYNEQFFGPGTRLTVL.

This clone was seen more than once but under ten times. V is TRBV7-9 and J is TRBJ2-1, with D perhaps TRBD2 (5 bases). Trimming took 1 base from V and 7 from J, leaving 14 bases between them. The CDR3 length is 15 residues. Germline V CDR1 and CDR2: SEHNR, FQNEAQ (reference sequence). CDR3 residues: CASSLGLGGRNEQFF. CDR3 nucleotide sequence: TGTGCCAGCAGCTTAGGACTGGGCGGGCGGAATGAGCAGTTCTTC.

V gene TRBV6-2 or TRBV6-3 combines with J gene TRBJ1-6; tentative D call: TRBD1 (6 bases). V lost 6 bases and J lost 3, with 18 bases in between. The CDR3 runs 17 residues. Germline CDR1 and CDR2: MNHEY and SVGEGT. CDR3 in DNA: TGTGCCAGCAGCCCCAACGCGGGGGCAGACTATAATTCACCCCTCCACTTT. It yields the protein CASSPNAGADYNSPLHF.

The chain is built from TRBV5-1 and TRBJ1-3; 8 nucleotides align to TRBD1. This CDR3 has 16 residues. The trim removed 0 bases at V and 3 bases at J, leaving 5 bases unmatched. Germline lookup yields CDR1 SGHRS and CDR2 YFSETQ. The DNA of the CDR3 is TGCGCCAGCAGCTTGGGGACAGGGTCTATTGGAAACACCATATATTTT. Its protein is CASSLGTGSIGNTIYF.

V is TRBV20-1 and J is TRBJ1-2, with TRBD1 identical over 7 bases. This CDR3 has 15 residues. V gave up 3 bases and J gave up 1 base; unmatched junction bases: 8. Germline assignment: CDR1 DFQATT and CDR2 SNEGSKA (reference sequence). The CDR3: CSASRRTGINYGYTF. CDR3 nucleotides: TGCAGTGCTAGTCGCCGGACAGGAATTAACTATGGCTACACCTTC.

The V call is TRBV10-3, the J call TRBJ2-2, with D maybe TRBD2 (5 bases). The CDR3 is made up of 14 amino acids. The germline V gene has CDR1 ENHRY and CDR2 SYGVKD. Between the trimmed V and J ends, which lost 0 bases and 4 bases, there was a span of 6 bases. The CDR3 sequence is CAISESGVTGELFF. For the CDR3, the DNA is TGTGCCATCAGTGAGTCGGGAGTCACCGGGGAGCTGTTTTTT.

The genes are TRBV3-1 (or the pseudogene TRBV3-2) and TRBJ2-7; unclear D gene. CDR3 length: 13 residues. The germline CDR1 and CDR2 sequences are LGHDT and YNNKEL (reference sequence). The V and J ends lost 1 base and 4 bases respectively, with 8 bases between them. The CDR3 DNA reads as TGTGCCAGCAGCCAAGGGTCCGGGTACGAGCAGTACTTC. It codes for CASSQGSGYEQYF.

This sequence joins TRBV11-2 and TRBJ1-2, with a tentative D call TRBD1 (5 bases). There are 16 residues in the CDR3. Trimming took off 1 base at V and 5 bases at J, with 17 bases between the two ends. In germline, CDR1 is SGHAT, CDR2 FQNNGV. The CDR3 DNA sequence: TGTGCCAGCAGCTTAGCGGGCGGGGCCCTGGGGTATGGCTACACCTTC. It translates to CASSLAGGALGYGYTF.

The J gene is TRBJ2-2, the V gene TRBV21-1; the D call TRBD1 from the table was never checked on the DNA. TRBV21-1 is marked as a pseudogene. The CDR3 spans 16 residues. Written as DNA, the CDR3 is TGTGCCAGCCCCCAGGAGGACAGACCGGGGACCGGGGAGCTGTTTTTT. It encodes CASPQEDRPGTGELFF.

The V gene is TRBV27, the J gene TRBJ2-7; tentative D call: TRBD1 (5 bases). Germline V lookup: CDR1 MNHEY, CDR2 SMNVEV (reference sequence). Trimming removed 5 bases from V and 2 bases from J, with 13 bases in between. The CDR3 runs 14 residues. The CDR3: CASSHRPLTYEQYF. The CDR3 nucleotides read TGTGCCAGCAGTCACAGGCCCCTTACCTACGAGCAGTACTTC.

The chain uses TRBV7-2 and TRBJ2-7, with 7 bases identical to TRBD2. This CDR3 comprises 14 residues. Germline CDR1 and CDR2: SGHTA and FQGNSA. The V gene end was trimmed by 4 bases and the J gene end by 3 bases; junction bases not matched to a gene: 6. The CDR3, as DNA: TGTGCCAGCAGCTCTTATGGGGAGGGCTACGAGCAGTACTTC. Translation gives CASSSYGEGYEQYF.

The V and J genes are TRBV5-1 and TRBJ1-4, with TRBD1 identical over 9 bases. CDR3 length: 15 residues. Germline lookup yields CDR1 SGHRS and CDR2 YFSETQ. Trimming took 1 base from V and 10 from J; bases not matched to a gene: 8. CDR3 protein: CASSLLPGQGGKLFF. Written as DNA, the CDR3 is TGCGCCAGCAGCTTGCTTCCGGGACAGGGTGGAAAACTGTTTTTT.

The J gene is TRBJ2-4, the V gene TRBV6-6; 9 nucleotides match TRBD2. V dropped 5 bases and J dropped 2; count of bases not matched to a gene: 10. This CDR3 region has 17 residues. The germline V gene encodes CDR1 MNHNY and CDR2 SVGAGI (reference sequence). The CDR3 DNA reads TGTGCCAGCAGTCGATACTTCGGACTAGCGTCCAAAAACATTCAGTACTTC. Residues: CASSRYFGLASKNIQYF.

DNA for the CDR3: TGTGCCAGCAGTGAAGGAGGCGTTCCGATCTACGAGCAGTACTTC. It translates to CASSEGGVPIYEQYF. This chain links TRBV2 with TRBJ2-7; D is undetermined. This CDR3 spans 15 amino acids. The ends were cut back, 1 base at V and 3 bases at J, with 13 bases in the middle. Per the germline V gene, CDR1 is SNHLY and CDR2 is FYNNEI.

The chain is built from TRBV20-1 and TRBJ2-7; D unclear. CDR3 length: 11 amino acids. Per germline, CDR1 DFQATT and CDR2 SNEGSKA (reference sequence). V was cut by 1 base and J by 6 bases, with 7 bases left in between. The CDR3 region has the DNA TGCAGTGCTAGAGGCAGGCCCGAGCAGTACTTC. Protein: CSARGRPEQYF.

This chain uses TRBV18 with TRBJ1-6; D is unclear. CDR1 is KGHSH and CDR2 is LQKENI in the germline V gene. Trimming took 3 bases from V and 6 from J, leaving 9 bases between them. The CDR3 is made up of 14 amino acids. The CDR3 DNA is TGTGCCAGCTCACCGGTACAGCTTAATTCACCCCTCCACTTT. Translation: CASSPVQLNSPLHF.

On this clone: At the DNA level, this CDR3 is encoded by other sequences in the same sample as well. CDR3 protein: CASSSTGGNQPQHF. CDR3 sequence (DNA): TGTGCCAGCAGTTCGACAGGGGGCAATCAGCCCCAGCATTTT. The rearrangement links TRBV27 to TRBJ1-5, with 8 bases lining up with TRBD1. The CDR3 spans 14 residues. Germline CDR1 is MNHEY and CDR2 is SMNVEV (reference sequence). Trimming took 4 bases from V and 2 from J; bases not matched to a gene: 1.

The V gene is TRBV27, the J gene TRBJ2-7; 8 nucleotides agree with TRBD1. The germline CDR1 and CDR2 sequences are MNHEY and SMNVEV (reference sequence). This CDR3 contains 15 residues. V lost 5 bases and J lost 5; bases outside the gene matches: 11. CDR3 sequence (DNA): TGTGCCAGCAGTCCCATGACAGGGGAACGGGACGAGCAGTACTTC. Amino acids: CASSPMTGERDEQYF.

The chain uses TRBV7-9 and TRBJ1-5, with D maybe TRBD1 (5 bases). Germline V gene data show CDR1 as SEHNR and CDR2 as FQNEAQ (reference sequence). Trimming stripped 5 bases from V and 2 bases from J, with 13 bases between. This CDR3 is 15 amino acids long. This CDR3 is CASSPLGGGNQPQHF. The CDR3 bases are TGTGCCAGCAGCCCCTTGGGGGGGGGCAATCAGCCCCAGCATTTT.

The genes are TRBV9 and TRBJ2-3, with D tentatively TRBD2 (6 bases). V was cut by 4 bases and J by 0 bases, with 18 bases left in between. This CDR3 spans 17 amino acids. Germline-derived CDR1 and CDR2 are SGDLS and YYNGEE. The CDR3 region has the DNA TGTGCCAGCAGCTCCGAGGGTCTAGCGCAAAGCACAGATACGCAGTATTTT. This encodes CASSSEGLAQSTDTQYF.

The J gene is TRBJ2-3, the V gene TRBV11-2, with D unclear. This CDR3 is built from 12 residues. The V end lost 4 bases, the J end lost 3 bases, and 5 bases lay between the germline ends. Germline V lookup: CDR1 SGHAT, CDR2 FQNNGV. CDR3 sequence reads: CASSSRTDTQYF. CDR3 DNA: TGTGCCAGCAGCTCACGGACAGATACGCAGTATTTT.

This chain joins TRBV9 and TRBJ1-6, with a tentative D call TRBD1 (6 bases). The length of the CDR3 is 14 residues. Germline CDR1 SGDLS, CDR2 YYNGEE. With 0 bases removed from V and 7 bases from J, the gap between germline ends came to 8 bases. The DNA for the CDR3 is TGTGCCAGCAGCGTAGGGGGGCACAATTCACCCCTCCACTTT. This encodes CASSVGGHNSPLHF.

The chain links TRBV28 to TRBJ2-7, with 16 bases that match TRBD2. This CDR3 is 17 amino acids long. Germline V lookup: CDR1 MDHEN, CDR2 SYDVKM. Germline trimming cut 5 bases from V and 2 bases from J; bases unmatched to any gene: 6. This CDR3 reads CASSLGTSGGVPYEQYF. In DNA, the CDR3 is TGTGCCAGCAGTCTAGGGACTAGCGGGGGGGTTCCCTACGAGCAGTACTTC. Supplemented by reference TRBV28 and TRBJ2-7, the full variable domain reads DVKVTQSSRYLVKRTGEKVFLECVQDMDHENMFWYRQDPGLGLRLIYFSYDVKMKEKGDIPEGYSVSREKKERFSLILESASTNQTSMYLCASSLGTSGGVPYEQYFGPGTRLTVT.